The 10 T cell receptor beta chains listed next were all sequenced from one sample in a study of blood T cell repertoires in COVID-19. Sequencing was performed with immunoSEQ multiplex PCR; in TCRdb, only in-frame clones are kept and a portion is missing. The data show under 350,000 clones, approximately 88% seen once. Specimen: peripheral blood. The receptors were sampled from a man between 45 and 60 years old with acute or convalescent COVID-19.

The chain employs TRBV10-3 and TRBJ2-2; the match to TRBD1 covers 7 bases. The CDR3 loop spans 15 amino acids. CDR1 ENHRY and CDR2 SYGVKD come from the germline V gene. After removal of 8 bases from V and 4 bases from J, the junction contained 10 bases not matched to a gene. CDR3 in amino acids: CAIGITGVVTGELFF. CDR3 nucleotide sequence: TGTGCCATCGGGATCACAGGGGTGGTCACCGGGGAGCTGTTTTTT.

V usage is TRBV11-2 and J usage is TRBJ2-2; 7 nucleotides agree with TRBD1. V dropped 6 bases and J dropped 7; count of bases not matched to a gene: 8. Germline V lookup: CDR1 SGHAT, CDR2 FQNNGV. The CDR3 extends over 14 amino acids. The CDR3 is CASRTGTVDGELFF. The DNA for the CDR3 is TGTGCCAGCAGAACCGGGACAGTGGACGGGGAGCTGTTTTTT.

The chain links TRBV14 to TRBJ2-2, with a tentative D call TRBD2 (5 bases). V was clipped by 1 base and J by 4 bases, with 10 bases between them. This CDR3 spans 15 amino acids. The germline gives CDR1 SGHDN, CDR2 FVKESK. The CDR3 sequence is CASSQVGKGTGELFF. In DNA, the CDR3 is TGTGCCAGCAGCCAAGTCGGGAAGGGCACCGGGGAGCTGTTTTTT.

This chain joins TRBV5-5 and TRBJ2-5; 11 nucleotides align to TRBD2. Trimming took 4 bases from V and 3 from J; bases not matched to a gene: 2. The CDR3 extends over 14 amino acids. The germline V gene has CDR1 SGHKS and CDR2 YYEKEE (reference sequence). In DNA form, the CDR3 reads TGTGCCAGCAGCCCACTAGCGGGGGAAGAGACCCAGTACTTC. This encodes CASSPLAGEETQYF.

This rearrangement joins TRBV5-5 to TRBJ2-1; TRBD1 matches at 8 bases. CDR1 is SGHKS, CDR2 YYEKEE, per germline (reference sequence). Losses at the gene ends were 0 bases for V and 4 bases for J; bases not matched to a gene: 9. This CDR3 has 17 residues. The CDR3 nucleotides are TGTGCCAGCAGCTTGGCCCCCACAGGGGGGATATACAATGAGCAGTTCTTC. Translating it yields CASSLAPTGGIYNEQFF.

The rearrangement links TRBV5-4 to TRBJ2-1, with 8 nucleotides matching TRBD2. J lost 8 bases, V lost 1 base, and 5 bases had no gene match. This CDR3 spans 14 amino acids. Germline lookup yields CDR1 SGHNT and CDR2 YYREEE (reference sequence). CDR3 loop: CASSLRGLGDEQFF. CDR3 sequence (DNA): TGTGCCAGCAGCTTGCGGGGACTAGGGGATGAGCAGTTCTTC.

J is TRBJ2-7 and V is TRBV20-1, with 9 bases matching TRBD1. Germline V gene data show CDR1 as DFQATT and CDR2 as SNEGSKA (reference sequence). The CDR3 spans 14 residues. V trimming: 3 bases; J trimming: 2 bases; junction bases outside the gene matches: 5. The CDR3 loop reads CSASTGQGAYEQYF. The DNA of the CDR3 is TGCAGTGCTAGTACGGGACAGGGAGCCTACGAGCAGTACTTC.

The gene calls are TRBV5-6 and TRBJ1-6, with a tentative D call TRBD1 (6 bases). The CDR3 consists of 16 residues. Trimming stripped 1 base from V and 6 bases from J, with 14 bases between. Germline V gene lookup returns CDR1 SGHDT and CDR2 YYEEEE. The CDR3 DNA reads TGTGCCAGCAGCTTGCAACAGGGAGGGGGTAATTCACCCCTCCACTTT. This translates into CASSLQQGGGNSPLHF.

This rearrangement joins TRBV2 to TRBJ1-5; no reliable D call. This CDR3 is built from 15 residues. Trimming pared 5 bases from V and 7 bases from J, leaving 18 bases between. Germline-derived CDR1 and CDR2 are SNHLY and FYNNEI. In DNA, the CDR3 is TGTGCCAGCAGTCCGCCCTTGGAGTTCGGCCAGCCCCAGCATTTT. It is translated as CASSPPLEFGQPQHF. Full variable domain (rest looked up from reference TRBV2 and TRBJ1-5): EPEVTQTPSHQVTQMGQEVILRCVPISNHLYFYWYRQILGQKVEFLVSFYNNEISEKSEIFDDQFSVERPDGSNFTLKIRSTKLEDSAMYFCASSPPLEFGQPQHFGDGTRLSIL.

The J gene is TRBJ2-1, the V gene TRBV5-1, with D perhaps matching TRBD1 (5 bases). Germline CDR1 is SGHRS and CDR2 is YFSETQ. The V gene lost 4 bases and the J gene lost 5 bases, with 10 bases spanning the gap. This CDR3 spans 13 amino acids. This CDR3 reads CASSVQGHNEQFF. The CDR3 coding sequence is TGCGCCAGCAGCGTCCAGGGCCACAATGAGCAGTTCTTC.